The 32 T cell receptor beta chains presented below share a single source sample, sequenced in a study of cytomegalovirus exposure and HLA in healthy donors. PCR amplification relied on 60 Vbeta primers (plus 13 Jbeta primers). Measured with immunoSEQ multiplex PCR; TCRdb has only the in-frame clones, and not every one. The sample records around 150,000 clones, 79% being singletons. Sequencing was carried out using PBMCs. These TCRs come from a man over 45 in good health and CMV-seropositive.

This chain uses TRBV29-1 with TRBJ2-5; 10 nucleotides align to TRBD2. The J call may be wrong; the DNA end is better matched by TRBJ2-7. This CDR3 is built from 15 residues. Germline CDR1 SQVTM, CDR2 ANQGSEA. CDR3 protein: CSVEDPSGRAYEQYF. The CDR3 bases are TGCAGCGTTGAAGATCCCAGCGGGAGGGCCTACGAGCAGTACTTC.

This clone was found a few times. This chain joins TRBV10-1 and TRBJ2-1; D is unresolved. Trimming stripped 2 bases from V and 5 bases from J, with 4 bases between. The length of the CDR3 is 12 residues. Germline CDR1 reads WNHNN; CDR2 reads SYGVQD (reference sequence). The CDR3 bases are TGCGCCAGCAGTGAGAACAACAATGAGCAGTTCTTC. It is translated as CASSENNNEQFF.

This clone showed up just a few times. The V and J genes are TRBV7-9 and TRBJ2-7; 10 bases map to TRBD2. CDR1 and CDR2 from the germline V gene are SEHNR and FQNEAQ (reference sequence). V lost 8 bases and J lost 1; bases outside the gene matches: 14. The CDR3 totals 17 residues. CDR3 protein: CASRYGVAGGVSYEQYF. CDR3 in DNA: TGTGCCAGCCGCTACGGGGTAGCGGGAGGTGTATCCTACGAGCAGTACTTC.

The chain has TRBV28 and TRBJ2-5; 12 nucleotides align to TRBD1. With 4 bases clipped from V and 2 bases from J, the junction kept 8 bases outside the gene matches. The CDR3 covers 17 residues. Germline V gene data show CDR1 as MDHEN and CDR2 as SYDVKM. CDR3 in DNA: TGTGCCAGCAGTTCAAACCGGGACAGGGGGCATCAAGAGACCCAGTACTTC. Its translation: CASSSNRDRGHQETQYF.

This clone was observed a single time. This chain connects TRBV5-6 to TRBJ2-2; no reliable D call. This CDR3 spans 15 amino acids. From germline, CDR1 is SGHDT and CDR2 YYEEEE. V was shortened by 0 bases and J by 0 bases, with 6 bases between the two germline ends. The CDR3 sequence: CASSLGATNTGELFF. DNA of the CDR3: TGTGCCAGCAGCTTGGGGGCAACGAACACCGGGGAGCTGTTTTTT.

The chain joins TRBV29-1 to TRBJ2-1; D might be TRBD2 (5 bases). Per germline, CDR1 SQVTM and CDR2 ANQGSEA. Deletions cut 7 bases from V and 9 bases from J, with 19 bases between. CDR3 length: 13 amino acids. The DNA for the CDR3 is TGCAGCGGAAGAGAGGGTGAAGGAGGTGAGCAGTTCTTC. Its protein product is CSGREGEGGEQFF.

This clone was observed a handful of times. This chain links TRBV11-3 with TRBJ2-1; D unresolved. The V and J ends lost 3 bases and 8 bases respectively, with 11 bases between them. CDR3 length: 13 residues. CDR1 is SGHNT, CDR2 YENEEA, per germline. The CDR3 nucleotides read TGTGCCAGCAGCTTGAGTAGCTTTGATGAGCAGTTCTTC. It translates to CASSLSSFDEQFF. The whole variable domain, filled in from reference TRBV11-3 and TRBJ2-1, reads EAGVVQSPRYKIIEKKQPVAFWCNPISGHNTLYWYLQNLGQGPELLIRYENEEAVDDSQLPKDRFSAERLKGVDSTLKIQPAELGDSAVYLCASSLSSFDEQFFGPGTRLTVL.

The chain recombines TRBV7-3 with TRBJ1-1; 9 nucleotides agree with TRBD1. The CDR3 has 15 residues. From germline, CDR1 is SGHTA and CDR2 FQGTGA. The V segment lost 1 base and the J segment 4 bases; nucleotides outside the gene matches: 4. For the CDR3, the DNA is TGTGCCAGCAGCTTAAAGGGGACAGGGCCCACTGAAGCTTTCTTT. Its translation is CASSLKGTGPTEAFF.

The V call is TRBV2, the J call TRBJ2-7, with 9 bases lining up with TRBD2. Germline lookup yields CDR1 SNHLY and CDR2 FYNNEI. The V segment lost 10 bases and the J segment 1 base; nucleotides outside the gene matches: 5. The CDR3 is 13 residues long. CDR3 DNA sequence: TGTGCCATTATGACTAGCGGATCCTACGAGCAGTACTTC. The encoded protein is CAIMTSGSYEQYF.

The rearrangement joins TRBV5-1 to TRBJ2-3; 12 nucleotides match TRBD2. The junction had 7 bases not matched to a gene; V was cut back by 4 bases and J by 7 bases. The CDR3 extends over 15 amino acids. Germline V gene lookup returns CDR1 SGHRS and CDR2 YFSETQ. The CDR3 loop reads CASSPLAGGSHTQYF. CDR3 coding DNA: TGCGCCAGCAGCCCACTAGCGGGAGGTTCGCATACGCAGTATTTT.

V is TRBV11-3 and J is TRBJ2-7, with 7 bases aligning to TRBD1. Germline CDR1 SGHNT, CDR2 YENEEA. This CDR3 has 13 amino acids. The V and J ends lost 1 base and 5 bases, in that order; junction bases with no gene match: 2. CDR3 DNA sequence: TGTGCCAGCAGCTTAGGGGACAGCGACGAGCAGTACTTC. Its translation is CASSLGDSDEQYF.

The V call is TRBV5-1, the J call TRBJ1-1; D might be TRBD1 (6 bases). CDR1 is SGHRS, CDR2 YFSETQ, per germline. V lost 4 bases to trimming and J lost 3 bases, with 16 bases between them. This CDR3 has 15 residues. The CDR3 coding sequence is TGCGCCAGCAGCGGCATCGGGGGGCAAGACACTGAAGCTTTCTTT. Encoded protein: CASSGIGGQDTEAFF.

The gene calls are TRBV29-1 and TRBJ2-7; D remains ambiguous. The CDR3 contains 12 residues. The V end lost 5 bases, the J end lost 4 bases, and 12 bases lay between the germline ends. Germline CDR1 is SQVTM and CDR2 is ANQGSEA. Here the CDR3 reads CSVLARSYEQYF. The CDR3 bases are TGCAGCGTTCTTGCGCGATCGTACGAGCAGTACTTC.

The chain has TRBV4-1 and TRBJ1-5; 7 bases match TRBD1. The CDR3 extends over 15 amino acids. The germline CDR1 and CDR2 sequences are MGHRA and YSYEKL. V gave up 5 bases and J gave up 4 bases; unmatched junction bases: 8. The CDR3 sequence: CASSTTGPGNQPQHF. The CDR3, as DNA: TGCGCCAGCAGCACGACAGGGCCCGGGAATCAGCCCCAGCATTTT.

V is TRBV2 and J is TRBJ1-2; 8 bases are a match to TRBD1. V shed 6 bases and J 4 bases; nucleotides not matched to a gene: 10. There are 15 residues in the CDR3. CDR1 is SNHLY, CDR2 FYNNEI, per germline. The CDR3 DNA is TGTGCCAGCAGAATAAGACAGGGGATCTCCTATGGCTACACCTTC. Amino acid sequence: CASRIRQGISYGYTF.

The chain employs TRBV27 and TRBJ2-6, with a tentative D call TRBD1 (5 bases). Germline CDR1 and CDR2: MNHEY and SMNVEV (reference sequence). The CDR3 is 19 amino acids. V was cut by 0 bases and J by 2 bases, with 17 bases left in between. CDR3 in amino acids: CASSLSVGAAAPGANVLTF. The DNA for the CDR3 is TGTGCCAGCAGTTTATCGGTTGGGGCAGCTGCACCTGGGGCCAACGTCCTGACTTTC.

This clone was detected only a few times. The rearrangement joins TRBV30 to TRBJ2-7, with TRBD1 identical over 10 bases. This CDR3 is 14 amino acids long. V shed 2 bases, J shed 6 bases, and the junction held 7 bases outside the gene matches. Germline assignment: CDR1 GTSNPN and CDR2 SVGIG (reference sequence). The CDR3 reads CAWSLLTGGGEQYF. The CDR3 nucleotides are TGTGCCTGGAGTCTACTGACAGGGGGCGGCGAGCAGTACTTC.

The chain links TRBV20-1 to TRBJ2-3; D call uncertain. Germline CDR1 reads DFQATT; CDR2 reads SNEGSKA (reference sequence). The CDR3 totals 11 residues. Trimming shortened V by 7 bases and J by 1 base, and 6 bases separated the two germline ends. CDR3 in amino acids: CSVSGTDTQYF. CDR3 DNA: TGCAGTGTGTCAGGCACAGATACGCAGTATTTT.

The rearrangement joins TRBV19 to TRBJ2-1; the D gene is possibly TRBD2 (5 bases). The germline V gene has CDR1 LNHDA and CDR2 SQIVND (reference sequence). Between the trimmed V and J ends, which lost 5 bases and 8 bases, there was a span of 16 bases. There are 14 residues in the CDR3. The CDR3 sequence is CASSVRGRIDEQFF. The CDR3 bases are TGTGCCAGTAGTGTCCGGGGTAGAATAGATGAGCAGTTCTTC.

The chain is built from TRBV5-1 and TRBJ1-5; 10 bases are shared with TRBD1. The CDR3 contains 15 residues. After removal of 3 bases from V and 3 bases from J, the junction contained 3 bases not matched to a gene. Per the germline V gene, CDR1 is SGHRS and CDR2 is YFSETQ. The CDR3 region is CASSSGTGVNQPQHF. CDR3 nucleotides: TGCGCCAGCAGCTCCGGGACAGGGGTCAATCAGCCCCAGCATTTT. The full variable domain, with the rest looked up from reference TRBV5-1 and TRBJ1-5, is KAGVTQTPRYLIKTRGQQVTLSCSPISGHRSVSWYQQTPGQGLQFLFEYFSETQRNKGNFPGRFSGRQFSNSRSEMNVSTLELGDSALYLCASSSGTGVNQPQHFGDGTRLSIL.

This chain uses TRBV6-1 with TRBJ2-5; 7 bases are a match to TRBD2. This CDR3 spans 14 amino acids. V dropped 5 bases and J dropped 4; count of bases not matched to a gene: 7. Germline V gene sequence: CDR1 MNHNS, CDR2 SASEGT. The CDR3 protein is CASSRGDGSETQYF. CDR3 nucleotides: TGTGCCAGCAGTCGGGGGGATGGCTCAGAGACCCAGTACTTC.

V and J are TRBV6-5 and TRBJ1-2; possibly TRBD1 for D (5 bases). CDR3 length: 11 amino acids. Germline CDR1 reads MNHEY; CDR2 reads SVGAGI. V lost 11 bases, J lost 5 bases, and 12 bases lay in between. The CDR3 nucleotides are TGTGCCGTACACGGGGGGTATGGCTACACCTTC. This encodes CAVHGGYGYTF.

The chain carries TRBV7-9 and TRBJ2-5; 9 bases agree with TRBD1. Trimming cost V 8 bases and J 4 bases; bases outside gene matches: 5. This CDR3 contains 13 residues. Germline values: CDR1 SEHNR, CDR2 FQNEAQ (reference sequence). The CDR3 sequence: CASRGQGGETQYF. CDR3 nucleotide sequence: TGTGCCAGCCGGGGACAGGGAGGAGAGACCCAGTACTTC.

In this sample, this clone turned up a few times. This chain connects TRBV27 to TRBJ2-1, with D possibly TRBD2 on 5 matching bases. Germline values: CDR1 MNHEY, CDR2 SMNVEV (reference sequence). V lost 3 bases and J 0 bases, leaving 9 bases between the germline ends. CDR3 length: 15 residues. This CDR3 reads CASSFRGSSYNEQFF. The CDR3 nucleotides are TGTGCCAGCAGTTTCAGAGGGAGCTCCTACAATGAGCAGTTCTTC.

This chain links TRBV10-3 with TRBJ2-1, with 8 bases that match TRBD1. The trim removed 10 bases at V and 5 bases at J, leaving 7 bases unmatched. The CDR3 contains 13 residues. CDR1 and CDR2 from the germline V gene are ENHRY and SYGVKD. CDR3 coding DNA: TGTGCCACACACAGGGGGGAGGACAATGAGCAGTTCTTC. The encoded protein is CATHRGEDNEQFF.

CDR3 sequence reads: CASSLKGGDSPLHF. CDR3 coding DNA: TGTGCCAGCAGCTTAAAGGGAGGCGATTCACCCCTCCACTTT. The chain links TRBV7-9 to TRBJ1-6, with no clear D. This CDR3 region has 14 residues. Trimming took 2 bases from V and 8 from J, leaving 10 bases between them. Germline values: CDR1 SEHNR, CDR2 FQNEAQ (reference sequence).

The V and J genes are TRBV30 and TRBJ2-1, with unresolved D. Trimming took off 0 bases at V and 10 bases at J, with 16 bases between the two ends. This CDR3 contains 14 residues. Germline CDR1 GTSNPN, CDR2 SVGIG (reference sequence). CDR3 residues: CAWSVRWATREQFF. CDR3 DNA: TGTGCCTGGAGTGTAAGGTGGGCTACAAGGGAGCAGTTCTTC.

This clone was seen a handful of times. This rearrangement joins TRBV7-8 to TRBJ2-7; 8 bases are shared with TRBD2. The V gene's germline CDR1 is SGHVS and CDR2 FQNEAQ. The ends lost 7 bases at V and 2 bases at J; junction bases unmatched: 4. The CDR3 is made up of 13 amino acids. This CDR3 is CASTFSGTYEQYF. CDR3 nucleotide sequence: TGTGCCAGCACCTTTAGCGGGACCTACGAGCAGTACTTC.

A single count supports this clone. V usage is TRBV2 and J usage is TRBJ1-1; D uncertain. The germline V gene encodes CDR1 SNHLY and CDR2 FYNNEI. The CDR3 is made up of 18 amino acids. The germline V and J ends were trimmed by 5 bases and 1 base, with 23 bases remaining between them. CDR3 nucleotide sequence: TGTGCCAGCAGTCCAAGAGGGAGGAGTGACGGGAAGAACACTGAAGCTTTCTTT. It specifies CASSPRGRSDGKNTEAFF.

The V gene is TRBV29-1, the J gene TRBJ1-2; 9 positions match TRBD1. Trimming took 0 bases from V and 4 from J; bases not matched to a gene: 6. CDR1 and CDR2 (germline): SQVTM, ANQGSEA. The CDR3 runs 15 residues. CDR3 amino acids: CSVEDQTGGGYGYTF. DNA for the CDR3: TGCAGCGTTGAAGACCAAACAGGGGGCGGCTATGGCTACACCTTC. The full variable domain, rest sourced from reference TRBV29-1 and TRBJ1-2, is SAVISQKPSRDICQRGTSLTIQCQVDSQVTMMFWYRQQPGQSLTLIATANQGSEATYESGFVIDKFPISRPNLTFSTLTVSNMSPEDSSIYLCSVEDQTGGGYGYTFGSGTRLTVV.

This CDR3 is CASSLVVSGGSYEQYF. The CDR3 coding sequence is TGTGCCAGCAGTTTAGTTGTTTCGGGAGGATCCTACGAGCAGTACTTC. The V gene is TRBV28, the J gene TRBJ2-7, with 7 bases matching TRBD2. Looked up from germline, CDR1 is MDHEN and CDR2 is SYDVKM. This CDR3 is built from 16 residues. V lost 2 bases and J lost 1; bases outside the gene matches: 8. Full variable domain (rest looked up from reference TRBV28 and TRBJ2-7): DVKVTQSSRYLVKRTGEKVFLECVQDMDHENMFWYRQDPGLGLRLIYFSYDVKMKEKGDIPEGYSVSREKKERFSLILESASTNQTSMYLCASSLVVSGGSYEQYFGPGTRLTVT.

The rearrangement joins TRBV5-1 to TRBJ2-1; no clear D gene. With 5 bases removed from V and 0 bases from J, the gap between germline ends came to 12 bases. The CDR3 has 15 residues. In germline, CDR1 is SGHRS, CDR2 YFSETQ. The DNA of the CDR3 is TGCGCCAGCAGAACTGACGGGTTCTCCTACAATGAGCAGTTCTTC. Amino acid sequence: CASRTDGFSYNEQFF.